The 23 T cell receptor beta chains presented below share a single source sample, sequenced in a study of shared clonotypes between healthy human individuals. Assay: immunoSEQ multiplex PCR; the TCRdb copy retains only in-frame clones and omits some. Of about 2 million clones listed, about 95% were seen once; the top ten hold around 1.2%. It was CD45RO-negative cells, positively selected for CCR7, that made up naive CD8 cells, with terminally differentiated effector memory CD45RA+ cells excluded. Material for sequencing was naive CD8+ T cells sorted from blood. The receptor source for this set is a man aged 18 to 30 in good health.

The CDR3 loop reads CASSGLGDYYEQYF. The CDR3 DNA sequence: TGTGCCAGCAGTGGGTTAGGGGATTACTACGAGCAGTACTTC. V gene TRBV6-1 combines with J gene TRBJ2-7; the D gene is possibly TRBD1 (5 bases). This CDR3 is 14 amino acids long. With 4 bases removed from V and 3 bases from J, the gap between germline ends came to 13 bases. Germline lookup yields CDR1 MNHNS and CDR2 SASEGT.

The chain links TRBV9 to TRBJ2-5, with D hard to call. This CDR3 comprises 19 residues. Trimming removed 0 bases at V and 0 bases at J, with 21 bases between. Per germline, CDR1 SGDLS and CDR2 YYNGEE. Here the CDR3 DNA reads TGTGCCAGCAGCGTAGGCCTAACCCGGTTTGGAACATACCAAGAGACCCAGTACTTC. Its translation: CASSVGLTRFGTYQETQYF.

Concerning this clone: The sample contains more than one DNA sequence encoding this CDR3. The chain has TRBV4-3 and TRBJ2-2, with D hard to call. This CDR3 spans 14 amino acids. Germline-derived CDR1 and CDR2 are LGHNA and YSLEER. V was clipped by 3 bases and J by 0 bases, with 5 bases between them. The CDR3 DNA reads TGCGCCAGCAGCCAGGGTGCGAACACCGGGGAGCTGTTTTTT. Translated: CASSQGANTGELFF.

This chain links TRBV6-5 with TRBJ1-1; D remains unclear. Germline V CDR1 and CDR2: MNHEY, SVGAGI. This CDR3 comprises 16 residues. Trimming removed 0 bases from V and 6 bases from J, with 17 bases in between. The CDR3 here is CASSYSDRRAWAEAFF. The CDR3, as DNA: TGTGCCAGCAGTTACTCGGACCGGAGGGCTTGGGCTGAAGCTTTCTTT.

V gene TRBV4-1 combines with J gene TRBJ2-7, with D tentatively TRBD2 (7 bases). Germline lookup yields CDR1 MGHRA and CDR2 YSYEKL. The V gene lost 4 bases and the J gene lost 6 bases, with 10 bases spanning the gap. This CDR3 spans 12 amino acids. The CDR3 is CASSPRGGEQYF. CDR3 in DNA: TGCGCCAGCAGCCCGAGGGGGGGCGAGCAGTACTTC.

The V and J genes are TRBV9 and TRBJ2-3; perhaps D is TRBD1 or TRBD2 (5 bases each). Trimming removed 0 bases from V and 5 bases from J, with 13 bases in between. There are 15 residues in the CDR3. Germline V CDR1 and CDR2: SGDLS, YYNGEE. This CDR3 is CASSVGWGGQDTQYF. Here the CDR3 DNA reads TGTGCCAGCAGCGTAGGGTGGGGCGGGCAAGATACGCAGTATTTT.

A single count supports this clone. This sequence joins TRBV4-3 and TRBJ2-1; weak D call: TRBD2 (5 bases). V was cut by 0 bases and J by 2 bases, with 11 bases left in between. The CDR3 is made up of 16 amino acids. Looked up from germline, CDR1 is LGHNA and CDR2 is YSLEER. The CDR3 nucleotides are TGCGCCAGCAGCCAAGATGGTTCGGGAACCTACAATGAGCAGTTCTTC. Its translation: CASSQDGSGTYNEQFF.

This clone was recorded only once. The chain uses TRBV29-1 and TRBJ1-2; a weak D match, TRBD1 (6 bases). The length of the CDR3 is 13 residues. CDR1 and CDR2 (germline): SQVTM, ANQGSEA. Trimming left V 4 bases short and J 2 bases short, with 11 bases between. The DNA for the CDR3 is TGCAGCGTTGTGCGGGGGCTGAACTATGGCTACACCTTC. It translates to CSVVRGLNYGYTF.

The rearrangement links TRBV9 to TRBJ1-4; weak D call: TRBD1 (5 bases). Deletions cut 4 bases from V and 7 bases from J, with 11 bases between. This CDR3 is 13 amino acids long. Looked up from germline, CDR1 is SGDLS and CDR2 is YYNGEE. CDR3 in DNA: TGTGCCAGCAGCTCCTGGGGGAGTGAAAAACTGTTTTTT. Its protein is CASSSWGSEKLFF. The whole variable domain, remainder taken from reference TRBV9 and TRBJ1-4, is DSGVTQTPKHLITATGQRVTLRCSPRSGDLSVYWYQQSLDQGLQFLIQYYNGEERAKGNILERFSAQQFPDLHSELNLSSLELGDSALYFCASSSWGSEKLFFGSGTQLSVL.

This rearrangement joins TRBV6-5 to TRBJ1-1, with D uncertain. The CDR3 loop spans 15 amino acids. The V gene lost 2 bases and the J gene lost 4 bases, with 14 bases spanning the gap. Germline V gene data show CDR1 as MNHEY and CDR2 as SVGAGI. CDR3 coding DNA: TGTGCCAGCAGTTACGGCCCGGGGTTGGGCACTGAAGCTTTCTTT. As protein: CASSYGPGLGTEAFF.

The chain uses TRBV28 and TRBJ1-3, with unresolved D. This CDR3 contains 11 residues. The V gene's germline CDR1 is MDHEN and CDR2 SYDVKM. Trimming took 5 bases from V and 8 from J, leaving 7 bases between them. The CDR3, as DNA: TGTGCCAGCAGTCCCGCGGACACCATATATTTT. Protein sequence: CASSPADTIYF.

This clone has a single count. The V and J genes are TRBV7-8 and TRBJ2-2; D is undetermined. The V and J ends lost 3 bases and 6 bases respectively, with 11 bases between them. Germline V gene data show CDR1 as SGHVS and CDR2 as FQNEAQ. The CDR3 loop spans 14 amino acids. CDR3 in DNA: TGTGCCAGCAGCTTGCTAGAAAACTCCGGGGAGCTGTTTTTT. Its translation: CASSLLENSGELFF.

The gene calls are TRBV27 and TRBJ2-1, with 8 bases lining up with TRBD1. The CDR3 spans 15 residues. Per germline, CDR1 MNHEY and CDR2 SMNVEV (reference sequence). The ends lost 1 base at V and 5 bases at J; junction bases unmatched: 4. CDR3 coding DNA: TGTGCCAGCAGTTTATTCGGGACAGGTCACAATGAGCAGTTCTTC. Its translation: CASSLFGTGHNEQFF.

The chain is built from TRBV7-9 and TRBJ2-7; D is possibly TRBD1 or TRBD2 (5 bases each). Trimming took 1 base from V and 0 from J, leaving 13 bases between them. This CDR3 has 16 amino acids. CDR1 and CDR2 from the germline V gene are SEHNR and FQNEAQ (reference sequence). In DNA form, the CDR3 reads TGTGCCAGCAGCTTAGGTGGGGGAGCCCTCTCCTACGAGCAGTACTTC. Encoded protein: CASSLGGGALSYEQYF.

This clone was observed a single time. The CDR3 loop reads CASSELWTEAFF. In DNA form, the CDR3 reads TGTGCCAGCAGTGAACTGTGGACTGAAGCTTTCTTT. This chain connects TRBV6-1 to TRBJ1-1, with D hard to call. Trimming took off 2 bases at V and 5 bases at J, with 6 bases between the two ends. CDR1 and CDR2 from the germline V gene are MNHNS and SASEGT. The CDR3 length is 12 residues.

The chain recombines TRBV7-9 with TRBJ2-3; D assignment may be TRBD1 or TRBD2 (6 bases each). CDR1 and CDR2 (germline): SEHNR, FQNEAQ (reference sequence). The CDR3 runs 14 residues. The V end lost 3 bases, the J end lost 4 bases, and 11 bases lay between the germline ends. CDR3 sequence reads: CASSFMGGPDTQYF. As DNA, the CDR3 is TGTGCCAGCAGCTTCATGGGGGGCCCAGATACGCAGTATTTT.

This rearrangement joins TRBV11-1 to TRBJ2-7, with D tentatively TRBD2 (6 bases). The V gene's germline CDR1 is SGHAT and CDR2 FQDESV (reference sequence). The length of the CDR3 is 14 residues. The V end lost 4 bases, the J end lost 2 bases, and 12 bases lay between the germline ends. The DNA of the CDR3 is TGTGCCAGCAGCTCCAGGACGGGAGCCTACGAGCAGTACTTC. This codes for CASSSRTGAYEQYF.

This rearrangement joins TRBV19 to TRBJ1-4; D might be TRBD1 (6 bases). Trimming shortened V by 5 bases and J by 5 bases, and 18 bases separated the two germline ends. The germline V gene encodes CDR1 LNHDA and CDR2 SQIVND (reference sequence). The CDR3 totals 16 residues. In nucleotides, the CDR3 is TGTGCCAGTAGTCCTCCGGGGGAAGGACAGAATGAAAAACTGTTTTTT. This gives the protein CASSPPGEGQNEKLFF. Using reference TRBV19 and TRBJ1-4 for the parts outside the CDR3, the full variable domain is DGGITQSPKYLFRKEGQNVTLSCEQNLNHDAMYWYRQDPGQGLRLIYYSQIVNDFQKGDIAEGYSVSREKKESFPLTVTSAQKNPTAFYLCASSPPGEGQNEKLFFGSGTQLSVL.

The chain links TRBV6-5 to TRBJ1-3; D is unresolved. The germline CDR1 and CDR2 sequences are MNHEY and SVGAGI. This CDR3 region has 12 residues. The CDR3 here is CGAGRSGNTIYF. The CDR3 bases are TGTGGGGCAGGCCGCTCTGGAAACACCATATATTTT.

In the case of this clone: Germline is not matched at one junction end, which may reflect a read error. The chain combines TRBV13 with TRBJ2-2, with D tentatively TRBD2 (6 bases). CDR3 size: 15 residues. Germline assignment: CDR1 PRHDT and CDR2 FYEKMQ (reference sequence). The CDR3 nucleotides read TGTGCCAGCAGCCTAGGGGACTGGAACACCGGGGAGCTGTTTTTT. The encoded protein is CASSLGDWNTGELFF.

The DNA for the CDR3 is TGTGCCAGCAGTTACTCGCCCCTGGACTACGAGCAGTACTTC. This encodes CASSYSPLDYEQYF. V is TRBV6-5 and J is TRBJ2-7; D gene unclear. Trimming removed 0 bases at V and 3 bases at J, with 9 bases between. CDR3 length: 14 residues. The V gene's germline CDR1 is MNHEY and CDR2 SVGAGI.

In DNA, the CDR3 is TGTGCCAGCAGCGTAGAAGGGACAGGGGCAGGGACCCAGTACTTC. It is translated as CASSVEGTGAGTQYF. This chain links TRBV9 with TRBJ2-5; 10 bases are shared with TRBD1. J gave up 7 bases and V 0 bases, and 6 bases lay outside the gene matches. The CDR3 sequence is 15 residues long. In germline, CDR1 is SGDLS, CDR2 YYNGEE. The entire variable domain, with the rest obtained from reference TRBV9 and TRBJ2-5, is as follows: DSGVTQTPKHLITATGQRVTLRCSPRSGDLSVYWYQQSLDQGLQFLIQYYNGEERAKGNILERFSAQQFPDLHSELNLSSLELGDSALYFCASSVEGTGAGTQYFGPGTRLLVL.

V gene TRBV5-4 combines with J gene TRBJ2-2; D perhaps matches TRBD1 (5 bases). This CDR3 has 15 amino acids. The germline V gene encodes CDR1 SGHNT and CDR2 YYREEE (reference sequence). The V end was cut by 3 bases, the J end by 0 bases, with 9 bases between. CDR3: CASSSTATNTGELFF. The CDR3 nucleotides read TGTGCCAGCAGCTCGACAGCAACGAACACCGGGGAGCTGTTTTTT.